This entry describes one TCR beta chain. Germline assignment: CDR1 LNHNV and CDR2 YYDKDF (reference sequence). This CDR3 has 14 amino acids. The ends were cut back, 1 base at V and 6 bases at J, with 12 bases in the middle. The method was immunoSEQ multiplex PCR; TCRdb's version includes in-frame clones alone and lacks a portion of them. The data contain 70,000 to 100,000 clones, roughly nine tenths of them singletons. The sample originates from a study of control samples from healthy donors and cancer patients. The sample taken for sequencing was blood. The receptor's source is a woman aged 55-75 years in good health. This chain joins TRBV15 and TRBJ1-2; TRBD1 might be the D (6 bases). The CDR3 loop reads CATSRGIQGNGYTF. CDR3 DNA sequence: TGTGCCACCAGCAGAGGTATACAGGGTAATGGCTACACCTTC.